This T cell receptor (beta chain) stems from a study of T cells after yellow fever vaccination. Study at large: SMART-Seq v4 Ultra Low Input served to prepare low-cell-number fractions.

The CDR3 spans 16 residues. From germline, CDR1 is SGHRS and CDR2 YFSETQ. The trim removed 0 bases at V and 16 bases at J, leaving 10 bases unmatched. Findings and caveats of the study: One caveat is that FACS-sorted repertoires could contain abundant clonotypes contaminating from the bulk population. Post-booster reappearance was seen for most primary-vaccination clones (around 96% CD4, roughly 88% CD8).

TCRdb itself ran the 5' RACE reads through MiXCR, one entry per CDR3 protein. Of about 260,000 distinct CDR3 sequences in the sample, around 13% were seen once. In the case of this clonotype: What it binds is not known.

Source: CD4+ T cells sorted from PBMCs, taken 45 days after the yellow fever booster vaccination. The receptor's source is a man aged 30-40 years who received the YFV17D yellow fever vaccine. The chain is built from TRBV5-1 and TRBJ2-1, with 16 bases aligning to TRBD2. For the CDR3, the DNA is TGCGCCAGCAGCTTGGGGCCGGGACTAGCGGGAGGGCCTGGTTTCTTC. Amino acid sequence: CASSLGPGLAGGPGFF.